This entry describes one TCR beta chain. Generated by immunoSEQ multiplex PCR, the TCRdb table keeps only in-frame clones and is missing some. Of under 200,000 clones in the sample, 70% to 90% were seen once. The entry originates in a study of blood T cell repertoires in COVID-19. V gave up 0 bases and J gave up 7 bases; unmatched junction bases: 9. In germline, CDR1 is MNHEY, CDR2 SVGEGT. The CDR3 covers 16 residues. The chain employs TRBV6-2 or TRBV6-3 and TRBJ2-7; 10 bases map to TRBD2. This TCR was recovered from a woman aged 70 to 79 with acute or convalescent COVID-19. The material sequenced was peripheral blood. In DNA, the CDR3 is TGTGCCAGCAGTTACTCGCCTAGCGGGAGCGTAGGGGAGCAGTACTTC. Its protein product is CASSYSPSGSVGEQYF.